This T cell receptor beta chain was captured in a study of cytomegalovirus exposure and HLA in healthy donors. Trimming took 4 bases from V and 0 from J, leaving 16 bases between them. Germline CDR1 and CDR2: MGHRA and YSYEKL. There are 17 residues in the CDR3. The PCR made use of 60 Vbeta and 13 Jbeta primers. TCRdb's table, derived via immunoSEQ multiplex PCR, lists solely in-frame clones and lacks some. The sample consists of 200,000 to 250,000 clones, 82% of them appearing once. There are a few counts of this clone. The TCR comes from a woman in her thirties or forties in good health and CMV-seropositive. This sequence joins TRBV4-1 and TRBJ2-1; possibly TRBD2 for D (5 bases). The sequencing input was PBMCs. DNA for the CDR3: TGCGCCAGCAGCCGCGTACGATCGGGGAGCTCCTACAATGAGCAGTTCTTC. Its protein product is CASSRVRSGSSYNEQFF.